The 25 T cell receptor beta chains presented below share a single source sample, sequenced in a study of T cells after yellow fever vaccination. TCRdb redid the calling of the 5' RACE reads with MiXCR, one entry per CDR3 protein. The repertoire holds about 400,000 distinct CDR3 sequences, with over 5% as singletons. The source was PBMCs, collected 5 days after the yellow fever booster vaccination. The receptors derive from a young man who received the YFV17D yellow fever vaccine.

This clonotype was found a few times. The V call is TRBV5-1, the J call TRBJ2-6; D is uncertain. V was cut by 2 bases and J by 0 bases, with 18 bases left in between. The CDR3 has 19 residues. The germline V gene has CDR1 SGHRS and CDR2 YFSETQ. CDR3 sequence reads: CASSLNPQTAFSGANVLTF. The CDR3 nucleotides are TGCGCCAGCAGCTTAAACCCCCAGACGGCATTCTCTGGGGCCAACGTCCTGACTTTC.

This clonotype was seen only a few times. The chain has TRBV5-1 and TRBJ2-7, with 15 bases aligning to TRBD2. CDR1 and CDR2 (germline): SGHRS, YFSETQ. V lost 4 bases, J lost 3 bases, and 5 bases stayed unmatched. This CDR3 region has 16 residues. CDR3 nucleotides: TGCGCCAGCAGCCCGGGACTAGCGGGAGGTTTCTACGAGCAGTACTTC. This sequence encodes CASSPGLAGGFYEQYF.

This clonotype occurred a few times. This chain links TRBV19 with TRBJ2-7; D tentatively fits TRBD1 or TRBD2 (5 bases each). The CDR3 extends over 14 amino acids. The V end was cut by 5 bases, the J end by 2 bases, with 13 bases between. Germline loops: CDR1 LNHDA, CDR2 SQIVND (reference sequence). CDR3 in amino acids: CASSSRDGPYEQYF. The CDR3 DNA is TGTGCCAGTAGTTCCCGGGACGGACCCTACGAGCAGTACTTC.

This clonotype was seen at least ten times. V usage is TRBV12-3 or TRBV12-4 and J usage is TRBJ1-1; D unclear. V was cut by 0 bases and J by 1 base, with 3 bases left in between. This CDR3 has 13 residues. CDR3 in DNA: TGTGCCAGCAGTTTAGCAGAGAACACTGAAGCTTTCTTT. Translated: CASSLAENTEAFF.

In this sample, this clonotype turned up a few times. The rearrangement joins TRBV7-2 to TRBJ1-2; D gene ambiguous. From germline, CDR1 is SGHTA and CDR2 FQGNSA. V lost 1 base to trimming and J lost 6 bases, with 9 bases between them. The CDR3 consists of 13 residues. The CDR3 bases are TGTGCCAGCAGCTTAGTCGGGGATAATGGCTACACCTTC. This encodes CASSLVGDNGYTF. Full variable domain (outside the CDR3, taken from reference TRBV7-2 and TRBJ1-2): GAGVSQSPSNKVTEKGKDVELRCDPISGHTALYWYRQSLGQGLEFLIYFQGNSAPDKSGLPSDRFSAERTGGSVSTLTIQRTQQEDSAVYLCASSLVGDNGYTFGSGTRLTVV.

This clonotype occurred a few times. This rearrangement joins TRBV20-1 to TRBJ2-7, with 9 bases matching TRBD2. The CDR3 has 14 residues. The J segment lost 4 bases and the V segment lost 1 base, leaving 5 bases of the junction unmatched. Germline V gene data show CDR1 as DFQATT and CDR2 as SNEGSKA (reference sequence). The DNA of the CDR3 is TGCAGTGCTAGAGTTTTCGGACTAGCGTACGAGCAGTACTTC. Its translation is CSARVFGLAYEQYF.

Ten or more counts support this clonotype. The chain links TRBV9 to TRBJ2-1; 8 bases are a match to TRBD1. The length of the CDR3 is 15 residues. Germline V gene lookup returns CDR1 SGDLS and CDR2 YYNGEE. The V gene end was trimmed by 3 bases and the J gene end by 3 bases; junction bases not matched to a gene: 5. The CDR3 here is CASSGTGGLYNEQFF. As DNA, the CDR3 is TGTGCCAGCAGCGGTACAGGGGGTCTCTACAATGAGCAGTTCTTC.

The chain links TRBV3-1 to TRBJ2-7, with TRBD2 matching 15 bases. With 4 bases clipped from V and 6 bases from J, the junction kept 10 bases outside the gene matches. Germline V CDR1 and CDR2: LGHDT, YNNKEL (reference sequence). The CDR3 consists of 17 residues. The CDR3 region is CASSRLGLAGGPAEQYF. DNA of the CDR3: TGTGCCAGCAGCCGCTTAGGACTAGCGGGAGGGCCAGCCGAGCAGTACTTC.

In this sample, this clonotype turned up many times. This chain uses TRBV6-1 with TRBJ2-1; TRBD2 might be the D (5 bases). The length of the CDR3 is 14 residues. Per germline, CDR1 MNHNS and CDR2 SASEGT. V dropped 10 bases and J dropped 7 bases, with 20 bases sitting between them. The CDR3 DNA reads TGTGCCACCATCCACGGTACTAGACGGAATGAGCAGTTCTTC. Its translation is CATIHGTRRNEQFF.

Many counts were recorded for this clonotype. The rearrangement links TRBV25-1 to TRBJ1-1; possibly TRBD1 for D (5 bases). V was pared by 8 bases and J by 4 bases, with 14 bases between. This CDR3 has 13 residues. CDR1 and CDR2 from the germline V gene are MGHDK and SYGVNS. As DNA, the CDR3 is TGTGCCAGCGCAACCCGGGGGATCACTGAAGCTTTCTTT. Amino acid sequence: CASATRGITEAFF.

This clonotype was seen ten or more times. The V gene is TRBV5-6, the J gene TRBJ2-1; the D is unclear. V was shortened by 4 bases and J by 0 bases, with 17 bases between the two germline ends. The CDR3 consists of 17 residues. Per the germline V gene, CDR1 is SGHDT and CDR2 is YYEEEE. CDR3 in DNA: TGTGCCAGCAGCCGAGACTCCCTTCATCGCTCCTACAATGAGCAGTTCTTC. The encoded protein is CASSRDSLHRSYNEQFF.

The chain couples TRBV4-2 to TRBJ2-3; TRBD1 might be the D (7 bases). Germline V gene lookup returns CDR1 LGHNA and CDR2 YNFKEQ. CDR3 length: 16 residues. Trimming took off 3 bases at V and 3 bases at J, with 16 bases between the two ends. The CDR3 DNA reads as TGTGCCAGCAGCCAGGAGGGGGGACAGCGGACAGATACGCAGTATTTT. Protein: CASSQEGGQRTDTQYF.

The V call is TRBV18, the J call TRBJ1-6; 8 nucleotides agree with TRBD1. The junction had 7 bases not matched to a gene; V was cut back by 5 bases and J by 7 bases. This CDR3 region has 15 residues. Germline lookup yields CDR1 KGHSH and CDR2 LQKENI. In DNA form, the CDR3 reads TGTGCCAGCTCAGCGGGACAGGCTCCCAATTCACCCCTCCACTTT. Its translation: CASSAGQAPNSPLHF.

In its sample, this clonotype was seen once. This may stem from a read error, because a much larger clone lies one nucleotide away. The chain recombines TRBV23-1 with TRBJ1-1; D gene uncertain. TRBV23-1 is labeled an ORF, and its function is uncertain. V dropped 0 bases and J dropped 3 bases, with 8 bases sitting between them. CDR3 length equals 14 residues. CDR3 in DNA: TGCGCCAGCAGTCAATCGACGAGGGACACTGAAGCTTTCTTT. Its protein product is CASSQSTRDTEAFF.

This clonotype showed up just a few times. This CDR3 is CSVLMGTGELFF. The CDR3 region has the DNA TGCAGCGTCTTAATGGGTACCGGGGAGCTGTTTTTT. V is TRBV29-1 and J is TRBJ2-2; D not resolved. This CDR3 has 12 amino acids. Germline values: CDR1 SQVTM, CDR2 ANQGSEA. With 6 bases removed from V and 5 bases from J, the gap between germline ends came to 10 bases.

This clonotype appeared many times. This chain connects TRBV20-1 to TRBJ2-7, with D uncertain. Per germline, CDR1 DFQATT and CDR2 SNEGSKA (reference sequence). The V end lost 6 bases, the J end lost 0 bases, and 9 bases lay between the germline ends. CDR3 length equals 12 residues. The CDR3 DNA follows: TGCAGTGCCGAATTTGCCTCCTACGAGCAGTACTTC. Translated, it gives CSAEFASYEQYF.

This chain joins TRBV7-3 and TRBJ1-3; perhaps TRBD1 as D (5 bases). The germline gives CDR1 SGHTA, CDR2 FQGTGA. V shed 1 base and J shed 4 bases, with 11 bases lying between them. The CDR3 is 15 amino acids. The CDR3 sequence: CASSLRGSPGNTIYF. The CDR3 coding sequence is TGTGCCAGCAGCTTAAGGGGCAGCCCAGGAAACACCATATATTTT. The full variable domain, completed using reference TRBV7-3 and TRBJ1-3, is GAGVSQTPSNKVTEKGKYVELRCDPISGHTALYWYRQSLGQGPEFLIYFQGTGAADDSGLPNDRFFAVRPEGSVSTLKIQRTERGDSAVYLCASSLRGSPGNTIYFGEGSWLTVV.

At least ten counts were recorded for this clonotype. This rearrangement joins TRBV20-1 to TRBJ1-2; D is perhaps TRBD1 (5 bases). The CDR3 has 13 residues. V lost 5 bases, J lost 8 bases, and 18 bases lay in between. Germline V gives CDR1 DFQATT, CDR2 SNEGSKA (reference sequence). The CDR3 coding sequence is TGCAGTGCTGCGTTGGGGGGTTTAAAGGGCTACACCTTC. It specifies CSAALGGLKGYTF.

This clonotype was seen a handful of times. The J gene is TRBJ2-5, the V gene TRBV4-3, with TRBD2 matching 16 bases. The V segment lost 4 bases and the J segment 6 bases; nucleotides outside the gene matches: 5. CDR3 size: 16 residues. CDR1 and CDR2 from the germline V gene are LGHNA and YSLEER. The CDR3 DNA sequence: TGCGCCAGCAGCCCGGGGACTAGCGGGAGGGGAAAGACCCAGTACTTC. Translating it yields CASSPGTSGRGKTQYF.

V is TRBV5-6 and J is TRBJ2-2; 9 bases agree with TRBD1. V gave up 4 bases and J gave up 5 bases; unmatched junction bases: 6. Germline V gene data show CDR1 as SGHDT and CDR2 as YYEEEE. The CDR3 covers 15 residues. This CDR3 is CASSPTGGETGELFF. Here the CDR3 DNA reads TGTGCCAGCAGCCCGACAGGGGGTGAGACCGGGGAGCTGTTTTTT.

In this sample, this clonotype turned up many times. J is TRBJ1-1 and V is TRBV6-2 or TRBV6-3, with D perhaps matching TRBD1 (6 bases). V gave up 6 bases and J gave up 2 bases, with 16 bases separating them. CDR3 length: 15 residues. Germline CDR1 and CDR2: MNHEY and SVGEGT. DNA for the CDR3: TGTGCCAGCAGGAGACACAGGGTACTAAACACTGAAGCTTTCTTT. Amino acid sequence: CASRRHRVLNTEAFF.

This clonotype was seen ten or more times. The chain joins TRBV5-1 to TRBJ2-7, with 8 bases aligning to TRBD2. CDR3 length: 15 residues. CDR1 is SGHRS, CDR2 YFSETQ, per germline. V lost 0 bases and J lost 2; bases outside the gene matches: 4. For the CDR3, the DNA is TGCGCCAGCAGCTTGGGGGCTAGCGGGCCCTACGAGCAGTACTTC. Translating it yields CASSLGASGPYEQYF.

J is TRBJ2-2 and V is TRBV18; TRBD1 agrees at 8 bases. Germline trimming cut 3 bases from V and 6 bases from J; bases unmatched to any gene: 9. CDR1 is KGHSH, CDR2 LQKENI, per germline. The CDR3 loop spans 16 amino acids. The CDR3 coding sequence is TGTGCCAGCTCACCTCCGACTCCCAGGGGGCCCGGGGAGCTGTTTTTT. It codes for CASSPPTPRGPGELFF. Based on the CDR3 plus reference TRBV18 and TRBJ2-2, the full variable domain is NAGVMQNPRHLVRRRGQEARLRCSPMKGHSHVYWYRQLPEEGLKFMVYLQKENIIDESGMPKERFSAEFPKEGPSILRIQQVVRGDSAAYFCASSPPTPRGPGELFFGEGSRLTVL.

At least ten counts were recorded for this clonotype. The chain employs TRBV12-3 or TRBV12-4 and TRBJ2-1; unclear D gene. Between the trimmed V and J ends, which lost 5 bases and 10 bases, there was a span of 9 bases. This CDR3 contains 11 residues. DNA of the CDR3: TGTGCCAGCAGTCTAGTGGAGGAGCAGTTCTTC. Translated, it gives CASSLVEEQFF.

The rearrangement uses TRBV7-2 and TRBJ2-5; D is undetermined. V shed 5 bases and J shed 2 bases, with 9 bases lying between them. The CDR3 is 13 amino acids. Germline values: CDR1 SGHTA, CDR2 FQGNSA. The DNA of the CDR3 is TGTGCCAGCAGCCACCCGGATCAAGAGACCCAGTACTTC. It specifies CASSHPDQETQYF.